What follows are 15 T cell receptor beta chains derived from one specimen sequenced in a study of OX40 agonist ivuxolimab in advanced cancers. Assay: immunoSEQ multiplex PCR; the TCRdb copy retains only in-frame clones and omits some. The sample holds approximately 52,000 clones, about 88% seen once. The sequencing used CD4+ or CD8+ T cells sorted from blood, collected in a trial of the OX40 agonist ivuxolimab. The receptors shown here come from an adult with an advanced solid tumor such as melanoma, head and neck, liver or kidney cancer.

This clone has just one count. The rearrangement uses TRBV19 and TRBJ1-2, with 7 bases matching TRBD1. The CDR3 sequence is 13 residues long. The germline V gene has CDR1 LNHDA and CDR2 SQIVND (reference sequence). The V and J ends lost 5 bases and 5 bases, in that order; junction bases with no gene match: 5. The CDR3 nucleotides read TGTGCCAGTAGTCACGACAGGGAATATGGCTACACCTTC. Protein sequence: CASSHDREYGYTF.

The J gene is TRBJ2-7, the V gene TRBV10-3, with TRBD1 matching 7 bases. The CDR3 runs to 11 residues. The germline CDR1 and CDR2 sequences are ENHRY and SYGVKD. The V and J ends lost 10 bases and 3 bases, in that order; junction bases with no gene match: 3. The CDR3 region is CATGDSYEQYF. Here the CDR3 DNA reads TGTGCCACTGGGGACAGCTACGAGCAGTACTTC.

The rearrangement joins TRBV4-1 to TRBJ2-1; no firm D call. CDR3 length equals 18 residues. Germline CDR1 is MGHRA and CDR2 is YSYEKL. V was clipped by 3 bases and J by 1 base, with 19 bases between them. The CDR3 region is CASSQLKGPSWSYNEQFF. For the CDR3, the DNA is TGCGCCAGCAGCCAGCTCAAGGGTCCCTCGTGGTCCTACAATGAGCAGTTCTTC.

The CDR3: CASSVSGTTSTDTQYF. The CDR3 DNA reads as TGTGCCAGCAGCGTCTCCGGGACTACGAGCACAGATACGCAGTATTTT. The genes are TRBV7-8 and TRBJ2-3, with TRBD2 matching over 7 bases. The germline CDR1 and CDR2 sequences are SGHVS and FQNEAQ. Trimming removed 5 bases from V and 0 bases from J; junction bases left unmatched: 8. The length of the CDR3 is 16 residues. Supplemented by reference TRBV7-8 and TRBJ2-3, the full variable domain reads GAGVSQSPRYKVAKRGQDVALRCDPISGHVSLFWYQQALGQGPEFLTYFQNEAQLDKSGLPSDRFFAERPEGSVSTLKIQRTQQEDSAVYLCASSVSGTTSTDTQYFGPGTRLTVL.

The V call is TRBV4-2, the J call TRBJ2-7; tentative D call: TRBD1 (6 bases). The CDR3 has 15 amino acids. CDR1 and CDR2 from the germline V gene are LGHNA and YNFKEQ. Deletions cut 0 bases from V and 1 base from J, with 10 bases between. The CDR3 DNA follows: TGTGCCAGCAGCCAAGATAGGACAGCTTCCTACGAGCAGTACTTC. Its translation is CASSQDRTASYEQYF.

The CDR3 sequence is CAISPRSGGADTGELFF. The CDR3 region has the DNA TGTGCCATCAGCCCACGGAGCGGGGGGGCCGACACCGGGGAGCTGTTTTTT. The chain employs TRBV10-3 and TRBJ2-2, with TRBD2 identical over 10 bases. The trim removed 6 bases at V and 3 bases at J, leaving 10 bases unmatched. This CDR3 comprises 17 residues. The germline gives CDR1 ENHRY, CDR2 SYGVKD.

The DNA of the CDR3 is TGTGCCAGCAGCCCACGGACTAGCGGCTTCACAGATACGCAGTATTTT. Its protein product is CASSPRTSGFTDTQYF. The genes are TRBV7-2 and TRBJ2-3; 10 positions match TRBD2. With V trimmed by 5 bases and J by 2 bases, 7 bases remained unmatched. The CDR3 is made up of 16 amino acids. The germline V gene encodes CDR1 SGHTA and CDR2 FQGNSA.

The chain combines TRBV6-4 with TRBJ2-3; weak D call: TRBD2 (6 bases). The CDR3 totals 16 residues. The V gene's germline CDR1 is MRHNA and CDR2 SNTAGT. The V end lost 2 bases, the J end lost 3 bases, and 15 bases lay between the germline ends. The CDR3 here is CASSDGGLYSTDTQYF. The DNA for the CDR3 is TGTGCCAGCAGTGACGGAGGGCTCTACTCTACAGATACGCAGTATTTT.

This chain links TRBV30 with TRBJ2-3; D uncertain. The CDR3 has 12 residues. Per the germline V gene, CDR1 is GTSNPN and CDR2 is SVGIG (reference sequence). Trimming removed 0 bases from V and 6 bases from J, with 7 bases in between. The CDR3 sequence is CAWSVAPDTQYF. Written as DNA, the CDR3 is TGTGCCTGGAGTGTAGCCCCTGATACGCAGTATTTT.

This chain joins TRBV4-1 and TRBJ2-2; TRBD1 aligns across 7 bases. In germline, CDR1 is MGHRA, CDR2 YSYEKL. This CDR3 has 13 residues. Germline trimming cut 2 bases from V and 6 bases from J; bases unmatched to any gene: 0. The CDR3 DNA is TGCGCCAGCAGCCAACAGGGGGCCGGGGAGCTGTTTTTT. Its protein is CASSQQGAGELFF.

The J gene is TRBJ1-2, the V gene TRBV9, with 7 positions matching TRBD1. From germline, CDR1 is SGDLS and CDR2 YYNGEE. The CDR3 totals 14 residues. J lost 7 bases, V lost 2 bases, and 8 bases had no gene match. The DNA of the CDR3 is TGTGCCAGCAGCGTCACTATCCCAGGGGGTGGCTACACCTTC. This codes for CASSVTIPGGGYTF.

Here the CDR3 reads CAISDLGVRGNTIYF. The CDR3 DNA reads TGTGCCATCAGTGACCTCGGGGTGAGGGGAAACACCATATATTTT. V is TRBV10-3 and J is TRBJ1-3, with unresolved D. Per germline, CDR1 ENHRY and CDR2 SYGVKD. V lost 3 bases, J lost 4 bases, and 13 bases lay in between. This CDR3 has 15 residues.

This clone was counted between two and nine times. The chain has TRBV2 and TRBJ2-7; 11 nucleotides match TRBD1. The J segment lost 6 bases and the V segment lost 10 bases, leaving 8 bases of the junction unmatched. The CDR3 covers 13 residues. Per germline, CDR1 SNHLY and CDR2 FYNNEI. CDR3 region: CATRTGGFSEQYF. The CDR3 DNA follows: TGTGCCACCAGGACAGGGGGCTTCAGCGAGCAGTACTTC.

This CDR3 reads CAINRDRGLGEQYF. CDR3 nucleotides: TGTGCCATCAACCGGGACAGGGGGCTAGGGGAGCAGTACTTC. The chain has TRBV10-3 and TRBJ2-7, with TRBD1 matching 12 bases. Trimming at V came to 7 bases and at J to 7 bases, leaving 8 bases not matched to a gene. Germline CDR1 ENHRY, CDR2 SYGVKD. This CDR3 comprises 14 residues.

The chain employs TRBV14 and TRBJ1-1; a possible D gene is TRBD1 (5 bases). This CDR3 has 15 amino acids. Trimming shortened V by 4 bases and J by 2 bases, and 14 bases separated the two germline ends. CDR1 is SGHDN and CDR2 is FVKESK in the germline V gene. For the CDR3, the DNA is TGTGCCAGCAGCCCGGTCACGACAGCTAACACTGAAGCTTTCTTT. Protein: CASSPVTTANTEAFF.